These T cell receptor beta chains were read from a single sample in a study of blood T cell repertoires in COVID-19. Profiling relied on immunoSEQ multiplex PCR, and the TCRdb table lists in-frame clones only, not all of them. The sample includes 280,000 or so clones, around 90% of them seen just once. The sample taken for sequencing was PBMCs or T cells enriched from blood (not recorded which). These TCRs come from a woman between 40 and 55 years old who had recovered from COVID-19. The CDR3 runs from the conserved cysteine through the conserved F or W. A D gene is named only where the DNA matches it firmly. For some rows the clone size is stated as once, few or many, or as a class when expanded; others skip it.

>TRBV28|TRBJ2-7|-|TRBD2
TGTGCCAGCAGCCCGGGACTAGTGGCCGAGCAGTACTTC
CASSPGLVAEQYF
>TRBV20-1|TRBJ2-3|-|TRBD2
TGCAGTGCCAGTGTGCGGACTAGCAGCTTCACAGATACGCAGTATTTT
CSASVRTSSFTDTQYF
>TRBV3-1/TRBV3-2|TRBJ2-3|-|-
TGTGCCACCCGGAGAGGCACAGATACGCAGTATTTT
CATRRGTDTQYF
>TRBV19|TRBJ2-4|once|TRBD1
TGTGCCAGTACCGCGACAGGGGGCACGGACATTCAGTACTTC
CASTATGGTDIQYF
>TRBV7-8|TRBJ1-2|-|-
TGTGCCAGCAGCTTAGCGGGAGGGCGGGGAAGGCTGAGTTCCTTGAATGGCTACACCTTC
CASSLAGGRGRLSSLNGYTF
>TRBV18|TRBJ2-5|-|-
TGTGCCAGCTCACCAGGGGGGGAGACCCAGTACTTC
CASSPGGETQYF
>TRBV5-1|TRBJ1-4|-|-
TGCGCCAGCAGCCGTACAGGCGGCGGAGGGGAAAAACTGTTTTTT
CASSRTGGGGEKLFF
>TRBV5-6|TRBJ1-5|-|TRBD1
TGTGCCAGCAGCAAGACAGGGATCGGACAGCCCCAGCATTTT
CASSKTGIGQPQHF
>TRBV4-1|TRBJ2-2|-|-
TGCGCCAGCAGCCAAGCGCGGGGCAACACCGGGGAGCTGTTTTTT
CASSQARGNTGELFF
>TRBV7-3|TRBJ2-1|-|TRBD2
TGTGCCAGCAGCTTAACTTCGGGGGGACCGAGTCCCTCACTTGGGCAGTTCTTC
CASSLTSGGPSPSLGQFF
>TRBV3-1/TRBV3-2|TRBJ1-2|-|-
TGTGCCAGCAGCCAAGATACCGGACGGACTGGCCACACCTTC
CASSQDTGRTGHTF
>TRBV5-4|TRBJ2-5|-|TRBD2
TGTGCCAGCAGCCAGGGGGGTGGAATAGCGGGAGGGGAGACCCAGTACTTC
CASSQGGGIAGGETQYF
>TRBV6-6|TRBJ1-6|-|-
TGTGCCAGCAGTCCAACAAGGGGGGGGCCCCAGACGACAAATTCACCCCTCCACTTT
CASSPTRGGPQTTNSPLHF
>TRBV27|TRBJ1-6|-|-
TGTGCCAGCAGTTCTACCTGGACCGAGAGCGGACCCCTCCACTTT
CASSSTWTESGPLHF
>TRBV10-3|TRBJ1-1|-|TRBD1
TGTGCCATCAGAACAGGGGGGGACACTGAAGCTTTCTTT
CAIRTGGDTEAFF
>TRBV10-3|TRBJ2-5|-|-
TGTGCCATCAGTGTTGACACTCAAGAGACCCAGTACTTC
CAISVDTQETQYF
>TRBV5-4|TRBJ2-3|-|-
TGTGCCAGCAGCCCCTCGGGTGGCCGCACAGATACGCAGTATTTT
CASSPSGGRTDTQYF
>TRBV25-1|TRBJ1-6|-|-
TGTGCCAGCAGTGATCACCACCCAGGGTGGCAAAGAAATTCACCCCTCCACTTT
CASSDHHPGWQRNSPLHF
>TRBV28|TRBJ1-5|-|-
TGTGCCAGCGGAGGGCCCCAGGAGCCCCAGCATTTT
CASGGPQEPQHF
>TRBV7-2|TRBJ2-7|-|TRBD2
TGTGCCAGCAGCTTATCTCCGGGAGGGCTTAGCGAGCAGTACTTC
CASSLSPGGLSEQYF
>TRBV30|TRBJ1-4|few|TRBD1
TGTGCCTGGAGGACAGGGTCTGAGGAAAAACTGTTTTTT
CAWRTGSEEKLFF
>TRBV27|TRBJ2-5|-|-
TGTGCCAGCAGTTTGGCAGGGTTGGAGACCCAGTACTTC
CASSLAGLETQYF
>TRBV29-1|TRBJ1-1|-|-
TGCAGCGCCTTAGACAAGTGGGACACTGAAGCTTTCTTT
CSALDKWDTEAFF
>TRBV30|TRBJ2-1|-|TRBD2
TGTGCCTGGTCCCTAGCGGGAGGACTAGGGAGCTCCTACAATGAGCAGTTCTTC
CAWSLAGGLGSSYNEQFF
>TRBV28|TRBJ2-1|once|-
TGTGCCAGCAGTGGTACCCGAGGGGGATCCTACAATGAGCAGTTCTTC
CASSGTRGGSYNEQFF
>TRBV7-9|TRBJ2-5|-|-
TGTGCCAGCAGCTGGTTGGGGGCTGGGGAGACCCAGTACTTC
CASSWLGAGETQYF